These T cell receptor beta chains were read from a single sample in a study of blood T cell repertoires in COVID-19. TCRdb's table, derived via immunoSEQ multiplex PCR, lists solely in-frame clones and lacks some. Of 200,000 to 250,000 clones in the sample, about 78% were seen once. Sequencing was done on a sample of peripheral blood. The receptors stem from an older woman with acute or convalescent COVID-19. Both conserved end residues are part of each CDR3. The order of the fields is V gene, J gene, CDR3 protein.

V: TRBV14
J: TRBJ1-4
CDR3: CARKQGANEKLFF

V: TRBV5-4
J: TRBJ2-3
CDR3: CASSSLLAGATDTQYF

V: TRBV7-9
J: TRBJ2-5
CDR3: CASSYLSGGHQETQYF

V: TRBV19
J: TRBJ1-3
CDR3: CASSFRQGNIYF

V: TRBV6-6
J: TRBJ2-1
CDR3: CASSSAGGGNEQFF

V: TRBV4-1
J: TRBJ2-5
CDR3: CASSLKGGVETQYF

V: TRBV6-6
J: TRBJ1-2
CDR3: CASSSDRGNYGYTF

V: TRBV18
J: TRBJ1-1
CDR3: CASSPTTGMNTEAFF

V: TRBV30
J: TRBJ2-1
CDR3: CAWGRGGNEQFF

V: TRBV5-5
J: TRBJ1-2
CDR3: CASSVRDSEFSGYTF

V: TRBV25-1
J: TRBJ2-5
CDR3: CASGTSGGEETQYF

V: TRBV5-1
J: TRBJ2-6
CDR3: CASSLSLWTGAPGANVLTF

V: TRBV5-4
J: TRBJ1-4
CDR3: CASSPGQSFATNEKLFF

V: TRBV7-3
J: TRBJ2-2
CDR3: CASSPGSPTNTGELFF

V: TRBV15
J: TRBJ1-5
CDR3: CATSQGNSNQPQHF

V: TRBV18
J: TRBJ2-2
CDR3: CASSPNRQGASGELFF

V: TRBV19
J: TRBJ2-3
CDR3: CASSMRYSGDLPDTQYF

V: TRBV4-1
J: TRBJ2-1
CDR3: CASGGLDNEQFF

V: TRBV6-2/TRBV6-3
J: TRBJ2-1
CDR3: CASSWRLAGGVPEQFF

V: TRBV9
J: TRBJ1-1
CDR3: CASSYRGQGNTEAFF

V: TRBV7-3
J: TRBJ1-4
CDR3: CASSPGIQESEKLFF

V: TRBV10-1
J: TRBJ2-3
CDR3: CARLRASGVTDTQYF

V: TRBV30
J: TRBJ2-7
CDR3: CAWGSPRLVNEQYF

V: TRBV9
J: TRBJ2-7
CDR3: CASSPRGVAGVSYEQYF

V: TRBV25-1
J: TRBJ2-5
CDR3: CASSESGGDETQYF

V: TRBV2
J: TRBJ2-5
CDR3: CASSGGTTYQETQYF

V: TRBV9
J: TRBJ2-1
CDR3: CAGTWLADYNEQFF

V: TRBV9
J: TRBJ2-1
CDR3: CASSVKGQGVRFF

V: TRBV24-1
J: TRBJ2-3
CDR3: CATSGRTGGTDTQYF

V: TRBV12-1
J: TRBJ2-3
CDR3: CASSFGRTSGGADTQYF

V: TRBV6-5
J: TRBJ2-3
CDR3: CAINLDSLSNTQYF

V: TRBV11-2
J: TRBJ2-7
CDR3: CASSFIQGTYEQYF

V: TRBV19
J: TRBJ2-5
CDR3: CASSMDRGHLRETQYF

V: TRBV6-5
J: TRBJ2-7
CDR3: CASSSIRDRNEQYF

V: TRBV10-1
J: TRBJ2-3
CDR3: CASSPGLAGVDTQYF

V: TRBV3-1/TRBV3-2
J: TRBJ2-5
CDR3: CASSQVIAGGPNQETQYF

V: TRBV12-5
J: TRBJ2-1
CDR3: CASGLGRNNEQFF

V: TRBV7-2
J: TRBJ2-5
CDR3: CASSFQGGYQETQYF

V: TRBV7-9
J: TRBJ2-3
CDR3: CASSPGSSGGPTDTQYF

V: TRBV20-1
J: TRBJ1-2
CDR3: CSALTGFSYTF

V: TRBV30
J: TRBJ2-7
CDR3: CAWSTAGGTYEQYF